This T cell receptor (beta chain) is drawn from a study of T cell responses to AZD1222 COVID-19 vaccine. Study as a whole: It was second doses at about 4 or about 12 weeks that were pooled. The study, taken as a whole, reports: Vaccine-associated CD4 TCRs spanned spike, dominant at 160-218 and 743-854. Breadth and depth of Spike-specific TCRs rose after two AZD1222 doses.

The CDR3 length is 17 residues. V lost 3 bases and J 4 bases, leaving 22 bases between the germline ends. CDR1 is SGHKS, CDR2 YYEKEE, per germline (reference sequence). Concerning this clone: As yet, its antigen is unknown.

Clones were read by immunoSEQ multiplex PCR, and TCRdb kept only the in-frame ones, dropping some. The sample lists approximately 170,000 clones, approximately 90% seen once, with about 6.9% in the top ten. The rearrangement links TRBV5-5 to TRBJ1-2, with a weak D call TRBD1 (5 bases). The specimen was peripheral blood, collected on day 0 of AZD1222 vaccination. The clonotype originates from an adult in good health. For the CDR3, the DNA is TGTGCCAGCAGCTCATTGGTAGGGGCAGGAGGCCTCTATGGCTACACCTTC. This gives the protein CASSSLVGAGGLYGYTF.